Reported below is one T cell receptor (beta chain). The same CDR3 also results from other DNA sequences found in this sample. This sample was taken from a study of blood T cell repertoires in COVID-19. Turning to the study itself: Collection of acute and convalescent COVID-19 samples took place in the United States, Italy and Spain. From T cells, B-cell-depleted T cells, or PBMCs came the material, which was cDNA or gDNA.

In the original workflow: Quantification of nucleated cells was approximated via reference gene primer amplification. The table came from immunoSEQ multiplex PCR; TCRdb's copy has only in-frame clones and leaves some out. V and J calls plus clone size are reproduced from that table; the DNA served to infer D and trimming. The sample records around 260,000 clones, 80% to 90% being singletons. Germline lookup yields CDR1 SNHLY and CDR2 FYNNEI. The ends were cut back, 7 bases at V and 2 bases at J, with 11 bases in the middle. CDR3 length equals 13 residues. The TCR sequence derives from a woman aged 25-40 years with active or convalescent COVID-19. The specimen was peripheral blood. The V gene is TRBV2, the J gene TRBJ1-2; weak D call: TRBD1 (6 bases). CDR3 sequence (DNA): TGTGCCAGCACTCGGGACACGAACTATGGCTACACCTTC. Its protein product is CASTRDTNYGYTF.